The 21 T cell receptor beta chains below come from one sample, sequenced in a study of blood T cell repertoires in COVID-19. Produced via immunoSEQ multiplex PCR; TCRdb's table is partial and in-frame only. The sample yields around 250,000 clones, about 91% seen once. Sequenced sample: PBMCs or T cells enriched from blood (not recorded which). Every receptor here comes from a human donor in a cohort exposed to, infected with or recovered from COVID-19 (not recorded which). The donor label of this sample is uncertain.

The chain's CDR3 is CASSHPITGNYGYTF. In DNA form, the CDR3 reads TGTGCCAGCAGTCACCCGATCACAGGGAACTATGGCTACACCTTC. This chain connects TRBV6-5 to TRBJ1-2, with D possibly matching TRBD1 (6 bases). The CDR3 contains 15 residues. Germline assignment: CDR1 MNHEY and CDR2 SVGAGI. The V end was cut by 5 bases, the J end by 2 bases, with 15 bases between.

V is TRBV7-3 and J is TRBJ2-5; D is ambiguous. Looked up from germline, CDR1 is SGHTA and CDR2 is FQGTGA. The ends were cut back, 3 bases at V and 1 base at J, with 6 bases in the middle. This CDR3 comprises 13 residues. CDR3 sequence (DNA): TGTGCCAGCAGCTTCGACACCCAAGAGACCCAGTACTTC. This encodes CASSFDTQETQYF.

The chain links TRBV2 to TRBJ1-3; D may be TRBD1 (6 bases). The germline CDR1 and CDR2 sequences are SNHLY and FYNNEI. Trimming cost V 8 bases and J 4 bases, with 12 bases left between them. CDR3 length: 13 residues. CDR3 residues: CASQQGHGNTIYF. The CDR3 nucleotides are TGTGCCAGCCAACAGGGTCACGGAAACACCATATATTTT.

The rearrangement uses TRBV7-9 and TRBJ2-1; 11 nucleotides agree with TRBD2. In germline, CDR1 is SEHNR, CDR2 FQNEAQ (reference sequence). The CDR3 contains 16 residues. V was pared by 1 base and J by 4 bases, with 3 bases of the junction left unmatched. CDR3 residues: CASSLETSGEYNEQFF. As DNA, the CDR3 is TGTGCCAGCAGCTTAGAGACTAGCGGGGAGTACAATGAGCAGTTCTTC.

This chain uses TRBV7-9 with TRBJ1-2; 7 nucleotides line up with TRBD1. The CDR3 totals 15 residues. V lost 3 bases and J lost 3; bases outside the gene matches: 7. CDR1 is SEHNR, CDR2 FQNEAQ, per germline (reference sequence). DNA for the CDR3: TGTGCCAGCAGCTTGAGGGTGGGACAGTACTATGGCTACACCTTC. Translated, it gives CASSLRVGQYYGYTF.

CDR3: CASSPPMGQETDTQYF. Here the CDR3 DNA reads TGCGCCAGCAGTCCCCCGATGGGACAGGAGACGGATACGCAGTATTTT. V is TRBV4-1 and J is TRBJ2-3; 8 nucleotides agree with TRBD1. This CDR3 region has 16 residues. The V and J ends lost 6 bases and 6 bases, in that order; junction bases with no gene match: 14. The germline gives CDR1 MGHRA, CDR2 YSYEKL.

The J gene is TRBJ1-3, the V gene TRBV3-1 (or the pseudogene TRBV3-2); D is unclear. This CDR3 comprises 14 residues. Deletions cut 4 bases from V and 4 bases from J, with 11 bases between. Germline V gene sequence: CDR1 LGHDT, CDR2 YNNKEL (reference sequence). Here the CDR3 DNA reads TGTGCCAGCAGCCCGACAAAGAAAGGAAACACCATATATTTT. It translates to CASSPTKKGNTIYF.

This clone appeared once. The chain links TRBV2 to TRBJ1-1; 10 bases agree with TRBD1. The CDR3 is 12 residues long. With 8 bases clipped from V and 6 bases from J, the junction kept 3 bases outside the gene matches. CDR1 and CDR2 (germline): SNHLY, FYNNEI. The CDR3 DNA sequence: TGTGCCAGCGGGGGACAGGGGCCTGAAGCTTTCTTT. Amino acid sequence: CASGGQGPEAFF.

The gene calls are TRBV20-1 and TRBJ1-3; D gene unclear. The V and J ends lost 3 bases and 7 bases respectively, with 7 bases between them. There are 11 residues in the CDR3. Germline CDR1 reads DFQATT; CDR2 reads SNEGSKA (reference sequence). CDR3 bases: TGCAGTGCTAGTTATCGGAACACCATATATTTT. It encodes CSASYRNTIYF.

The genes are TRBV2 and TRBJ1-6, with 10 bases aligning to TRBD1. Germline V lookup: CDR1 SNHLY, CDR2 FYNNEI. V dropped 5 bases and J dropped 0; count of bases not matched to a gene: 4. The CDR3 spans 17 residues. The CDR3 spells CASSKGQGISYNSPLHF. The CDR3 coding sequence is TGTGCCAGCAGTAAGGGACAGGGGATCTCCTATAATTCACCCCTCCACTTT.

The V gene is TRBV4-1, the J gene TRBJ2-3; D gene ambiguous. The V gene lost 2 bases and the J gene lost 3 bases, with 9 bases spanning the gap. This CDR3 comprises 14 residues. Germline CDR1 is MGHRA and CDR2 is YSYEKL. The CDR3 region is CASSQLGGTDTQYF. For the CDR3, the DNA is TGCGCCAGCAGCCAACTAGGTGGGACAGATACGCAGTATTTT.

This chain links TRBV5-1 with TRBJ2-7; perhaps TRBD1 as D (5 bases). Per germline, CDR1 SGHRS and CDR2 YFSETQ. V lost 0 bases, J lost 3 bases, and 13 bases lay in between. The CDR3 sequence is 15 residues long. The CDR3: CASSLEGQTYYEQYF. The DNA for the CDR3 is TGCGCCAGCAGCTTGGAGGGGCAGACTTACTACGAGCAGTACTTC.

V usage is TRBV9 and J usage is TRBJ1-1, with D unclear. This CDR3 is built from 12 residues. Per the germline V gene, CDR1 is SGDLS and CDR2 is YYNGEE. Trimming left V 5 bases short and J 1 base short, with 6 bases between. CDR3 in DNA: TGTGCCAGCAGTCGGGGGAACACTGAAGCTTTCTTT. As protein: CASSRGNTEAFF.

The chain links TRBV5-1 to TRBJ2-6, with a possible D match to TRBD2 (5 bases). Between the trimmed V and J ends, which lost 2 bases and 4 bases, there was a span of 10 bases. Germline assignment: CDR1 SGHRS and CDR2 YFSETQ. The CDR3 is 15 amino acids. The CDR3 DNA reads TGCGCCAGCAGCTTAGACCCTAGCGGGGCCAACGTCCTGACTTTC. Translating gives CASSLDPSGANVLTF.

This chain joins TRBV5-5 and TRBJ2-1; perhaps TRBD2 as D (6 bases). The CDR3 has 15 residues. Per germline, CDR1 SGHKS and CDR2 YYEKEE (reference sequence). Trimming took off 4 bases at V and 5 bases at J, with 16 bases between the two ends. The CDR3 sequence: CASSPDREIHNEQFF. Here the CDR3 DNA reads TGTGCCAGCAGCCCCGACCGGGAGATCCACAATGAGCAGTTCTTC.

This clone occurred a few times. The chain couples TRBV5-1 to TRBJ2-2; 7 bases are a match to TRBD1. Trimming took 3 bases from V and 1 from J; bases not matched to a gene: 6. Germline-derived CDR1 and CDR2 are SGHRS and YFSETQ. The CDR3 has 16 residues. The CDR3 sequence is CASSSPGQQNTGELFF. The CDR3 DNA reads as TGCGCCAGCAGCTCCCCGGGACAGCAGAACACCGGGGAGCTGTTTTTT.

Only one count was recorded for this clone. The rearrangement uses TRBV27 and TRBJ2-4, with 7 bases fitting TRBD2. This CDR3 is built from 14 residues. Per germline, CDR1 MNHEY and CDR2 SMNVEV (reference sequence). The V gene end was trimmed by 4 bases and the J gene end by 1 base; junction bases not matched to a gene: 1. In DNA, the CDR3 is TGTGCCAGCAGTTACGGGGGGGCCAAAAACATTCAGTACTTC. The encoded protein is CASSYGGAKNIQYF.

The rearrangement joins TRBV30 to TRBJ1-2; 7 positions match TRBD1. Per germline, CDR1 GTSNPN and CDR2 SVGIG (reference sequence). After removal of 3 bases from V and 2 bases from J, the junction contained 3 bases not matched to a gene. This CDR3 contains 13 residues. The CDR3 DNA follows: TGTGCCTGGAGGGAACAGGGGAACTATGGCTACACCTTC. Its protein product is CAWREQGNYGYTF.

This clone came up once. The chain combines TRBV10-1 with TRBJ1-6; D ambiguous. The CDR3 is 20 residues long. Germline V CDR1 and CDR2: WNHNN, SYGVQD (reference sequence). Deletions cut 0 bases from V and 5 bases from J, with 23 bases between. CDR3 region: CASSESIFRREKRHNSPLHF. The CDR3 DNA follows: TGCGCCAGCAGTGAGTCAATATTTAGGAGGGAAAAAAGGCATAATTCACCCCTCCACTTT.

This sequence joins TRBV24-1 and TRBJ2-3; 9 nucleotides match TRBD1. This CDR3 has 14 residues. Germline V CDR1 and CDR2: KGHDR, SFDVKD. Unmatched junction bases numbered 7, after V lost 5 bases and J lost 8 bases. This CDR3 is CATSGRTGVGTQYF. The CDR3 DNA sequence: TGTGCCACCAGTGGCCGGACAGGGGTGGGTACGCAGTATTTT.

The CDR3 coding sequence is TGTGCCAGTAGGGCTAACAGGGGGGGCACTGAAGCTTTCTTT. Translation gives CASRANRGGTEAFF. The chain carries TRBV19 and TRBJ1-1; 8 nucleotides align to TRBD1. CDR3 length: 14 residues. J lost 4 bases, V lost 6 bases, and 7 bases had no gene match. Germline V gene data show CDR1 as LNHDA and CDR2 as SQIVND (reference sequence).